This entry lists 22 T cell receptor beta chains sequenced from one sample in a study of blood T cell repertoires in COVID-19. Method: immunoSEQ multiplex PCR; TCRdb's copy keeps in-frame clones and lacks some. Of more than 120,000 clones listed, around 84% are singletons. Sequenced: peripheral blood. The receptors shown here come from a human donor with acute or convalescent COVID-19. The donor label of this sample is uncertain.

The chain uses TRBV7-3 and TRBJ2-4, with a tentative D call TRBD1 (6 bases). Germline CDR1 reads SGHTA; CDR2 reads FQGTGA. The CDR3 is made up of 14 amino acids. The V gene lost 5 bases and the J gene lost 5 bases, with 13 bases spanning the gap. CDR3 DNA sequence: TGTGCCAGCAGCACCCCGACAGGAGAAAACATTCAGTACTTC. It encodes CASSTPTGENIQYF.

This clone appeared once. CDR3 nucleotide sequence: TGTGCCAGCTCACCACCGGCCGGGGGGTTCAGTGAAGCTTTCTTT. Protein product: CASSPPAGGFSEAFF. The chain joins TRBV18 to TRBJ1-1; D might be TRBD1 (5 bases). Germline CDR1 and CDR2: KGHSH and LQKENI. Trimming shortened V by 0 bases and J by 7 bases, and 15 bases separated the two germline ends. This CDR3 contains 15 residues. Filled out from reference TRBV18 and TRBJ1-1, the complete variable domain reads NAGVMQNPRHLVRRRGQEARLRCSPMKGHSHVYWYRQLPEEGLKFMVYLQKENIIDESGMPKERFSAEFPKEGPSILRIQQVVRGDSAAYFCASSPPAGGFSEAFFGQGTRLTVV.

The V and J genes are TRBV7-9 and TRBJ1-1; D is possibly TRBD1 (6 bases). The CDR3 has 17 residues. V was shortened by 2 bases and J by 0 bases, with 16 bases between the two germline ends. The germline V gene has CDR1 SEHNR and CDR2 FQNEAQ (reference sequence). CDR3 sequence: CASSLIGNRALNTEAFF. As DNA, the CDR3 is TGTGCCAGCAGCTTAATCGGGAACAGGGCATTGAACACTGAAGCTTTCTTT.

This chain's CDR3 is CASSHGGDTEAFF. The CDR3 nucleotides read TGTGCCAGCAGCCATGGGGGGGACACTGAAGCTTTCTTT. This chain joins TRBV9 and TRBJ1-1; D perhaps matches TRBD1 (5 bases). The CDR3 spans 13 residues. Germline V gives CDR1 SGDLS, CDR2 YYNGEE. The V gene lost 4 bases and the J gene lost 3 bases, with 10 bases spanning the gap.

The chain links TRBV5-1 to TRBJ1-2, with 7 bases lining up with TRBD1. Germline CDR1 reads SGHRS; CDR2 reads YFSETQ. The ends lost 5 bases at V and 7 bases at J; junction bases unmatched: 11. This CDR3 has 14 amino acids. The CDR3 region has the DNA TGCGCCAGCAGGTCGTTCAGGGGGACGGGTGGCTACACCTTC. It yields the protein CASRSFRGTGGYTF.

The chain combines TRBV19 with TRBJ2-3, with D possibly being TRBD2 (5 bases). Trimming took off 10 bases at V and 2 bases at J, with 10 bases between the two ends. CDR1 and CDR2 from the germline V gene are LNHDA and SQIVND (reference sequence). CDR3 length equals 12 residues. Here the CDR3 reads CATGSHTDTQYF. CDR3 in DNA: TGTGCCACGGGATCCCACACAGATACGCAGTATTTT. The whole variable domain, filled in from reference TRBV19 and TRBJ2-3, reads DGGITQSPKYLFRKEGQNVTLSCEQNLNHDAMYWYRQDPGQGLRLIYYSQIVNDFQKGDIAEGYSVSREKKESFPLTVTSAQKNPTAFYLCATGSHTDTQYFGPGTRLTVL.

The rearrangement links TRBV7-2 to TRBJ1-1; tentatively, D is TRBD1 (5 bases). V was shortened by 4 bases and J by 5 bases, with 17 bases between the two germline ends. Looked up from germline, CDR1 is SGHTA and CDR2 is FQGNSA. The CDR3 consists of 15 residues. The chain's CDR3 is CASSSLLGGDTEAFF. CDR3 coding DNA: TGTGCCAGCAGCTCACTGCTGGGGGGAGATACTGAAGCTTTCTTT.

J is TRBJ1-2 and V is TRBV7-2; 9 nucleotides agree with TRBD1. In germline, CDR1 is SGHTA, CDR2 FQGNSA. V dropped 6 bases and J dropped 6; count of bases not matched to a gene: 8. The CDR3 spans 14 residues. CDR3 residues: CASRHPRDRDGYTF. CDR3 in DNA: TGTGCCAGCAGGCACCCCCGGGACAGGGATGGCTACACCTTC.

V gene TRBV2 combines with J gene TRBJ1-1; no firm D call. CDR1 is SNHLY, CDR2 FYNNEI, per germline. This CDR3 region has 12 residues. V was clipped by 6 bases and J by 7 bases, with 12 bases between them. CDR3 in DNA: TGTGCCAGCAGCCCCACCCCGGTTGAAGCTTTCTTT. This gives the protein CASSPTPVEAFF.

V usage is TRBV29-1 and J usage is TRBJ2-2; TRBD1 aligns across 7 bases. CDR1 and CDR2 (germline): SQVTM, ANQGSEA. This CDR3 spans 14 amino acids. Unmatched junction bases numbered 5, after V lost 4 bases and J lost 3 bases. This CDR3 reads CSVARQGDTGELFF. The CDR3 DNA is TGCAGCGTTGCAAGACAGGGAGACACCGGGGAGCTGTTTTTT.

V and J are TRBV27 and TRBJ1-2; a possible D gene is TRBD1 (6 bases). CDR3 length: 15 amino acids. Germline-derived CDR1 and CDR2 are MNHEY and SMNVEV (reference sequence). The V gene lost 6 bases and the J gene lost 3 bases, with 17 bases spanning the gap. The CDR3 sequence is CASRPGTRDYYGYTF. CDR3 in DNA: TGTGCCAGCAGGCCCGGGACACGCGATTACTATGGCTACACCTTC.

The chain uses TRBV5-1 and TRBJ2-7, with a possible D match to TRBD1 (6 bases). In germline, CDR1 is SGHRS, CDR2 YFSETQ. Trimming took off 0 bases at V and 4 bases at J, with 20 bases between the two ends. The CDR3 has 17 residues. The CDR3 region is CASSLGGLGRFQYEQYF. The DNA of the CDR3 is TGCGCCAGCAGCTTGGGGGGGCTTGGAAGGTTCCAGTACGAGCAGTACTTC. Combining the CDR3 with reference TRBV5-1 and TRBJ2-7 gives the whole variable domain KAGVTQTPRYLIKTRGQQVTLSCSPISGHRSVSWYQQTPGQGLQFLFEYFSETQRNKGNFPGRFSGRQFSNSRSEMNVSTLELGDSALYLCASSLGGLGRFQYEQYFGPGTRLTVT.

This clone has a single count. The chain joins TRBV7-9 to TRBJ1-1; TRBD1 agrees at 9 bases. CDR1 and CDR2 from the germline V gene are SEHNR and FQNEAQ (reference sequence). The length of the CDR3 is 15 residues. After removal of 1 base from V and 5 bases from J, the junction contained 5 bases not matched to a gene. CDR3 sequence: CASSLEWTGETEAFF. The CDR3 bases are TGTGCCAGCAGCTTAGAGTGGACAGGGGAGACTGAAGCTTTCTTT.

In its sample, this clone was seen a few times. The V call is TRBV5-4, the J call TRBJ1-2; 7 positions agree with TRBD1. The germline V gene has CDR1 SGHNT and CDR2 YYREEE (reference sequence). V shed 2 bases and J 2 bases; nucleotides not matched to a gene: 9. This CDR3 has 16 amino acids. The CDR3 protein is CASSLEGTVVNYGYTF. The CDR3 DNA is TGTGCCAGCAGCTTAGAGGGGACAGTAGTGAACTATGGCTACACCTTC.

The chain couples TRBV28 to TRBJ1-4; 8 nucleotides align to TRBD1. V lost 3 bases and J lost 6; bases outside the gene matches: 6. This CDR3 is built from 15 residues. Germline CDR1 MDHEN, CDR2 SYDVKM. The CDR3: CASSFQGAGDEKLFF. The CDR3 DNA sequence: TGTGCCAGCAGTTTTCAGGGGGCAGGAGATGAAAAACTGTTTTTT.

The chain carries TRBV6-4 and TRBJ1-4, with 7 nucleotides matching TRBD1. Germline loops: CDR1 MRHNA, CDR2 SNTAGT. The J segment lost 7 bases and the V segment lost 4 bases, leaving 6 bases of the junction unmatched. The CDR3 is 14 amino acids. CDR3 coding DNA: TGTGCCAGCAGTGTGACAGGGACGAGTGAAAAACTGTTTTTT. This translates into CASSVTGTSEKLFF.

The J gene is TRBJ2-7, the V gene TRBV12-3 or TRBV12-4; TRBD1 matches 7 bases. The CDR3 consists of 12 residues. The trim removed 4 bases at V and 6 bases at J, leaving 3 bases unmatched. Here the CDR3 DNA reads TGTGCCAGCAGTTACCGGACAGGCGAGCAGTACTTC. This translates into CASSYRTGEQYF.

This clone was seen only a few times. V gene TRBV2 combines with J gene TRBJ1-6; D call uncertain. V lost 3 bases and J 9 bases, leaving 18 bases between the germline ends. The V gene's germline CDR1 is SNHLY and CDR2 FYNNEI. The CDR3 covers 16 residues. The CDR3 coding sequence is TGTGCCAGCAGTGAGGAGGGCCCCCTGGTAGGTTCACCCCTCCACTTT. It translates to CASSEEGPLVGSPLHF.

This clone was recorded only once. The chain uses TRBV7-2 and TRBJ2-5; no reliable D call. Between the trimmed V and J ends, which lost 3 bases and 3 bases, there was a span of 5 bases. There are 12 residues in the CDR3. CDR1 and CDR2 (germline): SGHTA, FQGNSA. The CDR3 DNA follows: TGTGCCAGCAGCTTCCCCGAAGAGACCCAGTACTTC. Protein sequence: CASSFPEETQYF.

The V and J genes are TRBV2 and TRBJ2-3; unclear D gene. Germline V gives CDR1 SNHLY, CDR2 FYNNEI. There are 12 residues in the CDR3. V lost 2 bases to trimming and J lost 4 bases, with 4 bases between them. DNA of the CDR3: TGTGCCAGCAGTGAAATAGCAGATACGCAGTATTTT. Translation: CASSEIADTQYF. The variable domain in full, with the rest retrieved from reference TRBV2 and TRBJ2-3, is EPEVTQTPSHQVTQMGQEVILRCVPISNHLYFYWYRQILGQKVEFLVSFYNNEISEKSEIFDDQFSVERPDGSNFTLKIRSTKLEDSAMYFCASSEIADTQYFGPGTRLTVL.

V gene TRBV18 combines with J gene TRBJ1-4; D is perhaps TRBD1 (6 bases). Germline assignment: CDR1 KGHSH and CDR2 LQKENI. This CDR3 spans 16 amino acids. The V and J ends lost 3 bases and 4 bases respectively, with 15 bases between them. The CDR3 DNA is TGTGCCAGCTCACCTGGTGATAGGACAGATAATGAAAAACTGTTTTTT. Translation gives CASSPGDRTDNEKLFF.

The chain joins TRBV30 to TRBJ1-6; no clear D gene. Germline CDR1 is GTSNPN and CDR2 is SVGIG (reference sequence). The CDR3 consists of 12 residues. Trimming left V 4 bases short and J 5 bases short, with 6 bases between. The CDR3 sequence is CAWTLNNSPLHF. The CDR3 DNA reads TGTGCCTGGACGCTAAATAATTCACCCCTCCACTTT. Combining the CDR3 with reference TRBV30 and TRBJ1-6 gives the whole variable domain SQTIHQWPATLVQPVGSPLSLECTVEGTSNPNLYWYRQAAGRGLQLLFYSVGIGQISSEVPQNLSASRPQDRQFILSSKKLLLSDSGFYLCAWTLNNSPLHFGNGTRLTVT.